These T cell receptor beta chains were read from a single sample in a study of vaccination effects on CD4 cells after COVID-19. Only in-frame clones appear in the TCRdb table, and some are missing; sequencing was by immunoSEQ multiplex PCR. The sample lists roughly 27,000 clones; over 60% were seen once. Their antigen targets remain unknown. Sequences were derived from CD4+ T cells from PBMCs cultured with SARS-CoV-2 spike peptides, sampled after COVID-19 vaccination. All receptors come from a human donor who received a COVID-19 vaccine. Some clones in this sample may be carry-over from other donors' samples. Both conserved end residues are part of each CDR3. A D gene is named only where the DNA matches it firmly. The size field is filled for only some rows; it gives once, few, many or a size class.

v_gene	j_gene	abundance	d_gene	CDR3nt	CDR3aa
TRBV6-6	TRBJ1-1	once	-	TGTGCCAGCAGTTACTCACAAGGCAGTCCAACACTGAAGCACGACTTT	CASSYSQGSPTLKHDF
TRBV6-4	TRBJ2-1	-	-	TGTGCCAGCATCCCTGACGGGGGCTCCTACAATGAGCAGTTCTTC	CASIPDGGSYNEQFF
TRBV29-1	TRBJ2-5	-	TRBD2	TGCAGCGTTCCCGGGACTAGCGGGGGGGCCCGTCAAGAGACCCAGTACTTC	CSVPGTSGGARQETQYF
TRBV6-5	TRBJ1-2	-	-	TGTGCCAGCAGTCCGCGAGGACAAGTCTATGGCTACACCTTC	CASSPRGQVYGYTF
TRBV7-4	TRBJ1-5	-	-	TGTGCCAGCCCCCCTGGGGGGAGCAGCAATCAGCCCCAGCATTTT	CASPPGGSSNQPQHF
TRBV7-2	TRBJ1-1	-	TRBD1	TGTGCCAGCAGCCCGAATCGACAGGGGGCAACTGAAGCTTTCTTT	CASSPNRQGATEAFF
TRBV5-3	TRBJ2-2	few	-	TGTGCCAGAAGCTTCGTCTGTGGGAGGCGGGAGCTGTTTTTT	CARSFVCGRRELFF
TRBV5-1	TRBJ2-3	-	-	TGCGCCAGCAGCTTGGTTGGACAGAGAGCCACAGATACGCAGTATTTT	CASSLVGQRATDTQYF
TRBV6-5	TRBJ1-1	-	-	TGTGCCAGCAGTCCCGGGCCGAACACTGAAGCTTTCTTT	CASSPGPNTEAFF
TRBV19	TRBJ1-5	once	-	TGTGCCAGTATGGGCAGGGGATATCAGCCCCAGCATTTT	CASMGRGYQPQHF
TRBV12-3/TRBV12-4	TRBJ1-1	-	-	TGTGCCAGCAGTTTGATGAACACTGAAGCTTTCTTT	CASSLMNTEAFF
TRBV7-2	TRBJ1-5	once	-	TGTGCCAGCAGCTTCCTGGGGGGGTCCAATCAGCCCCAGCATTTT	CASSFLGGSNQPQHF
TRBV6-5	TRBJ1-1	-	-	TGTGCCAGCAGTTATCAGGGGCCCTTGGCTGAAGCTTTCTTT	CASSYQGPLAEAFF
TRBV12-5	TRBJ2-3	-	-	TGTGCTAGTGGTTTGGTAAGGCGGGACGATACGCAGTATTTT	CASGLVRRDDTQYF
TRBV5-8	TRBJ1-1	-	-	TGTGCCAGCCCAGCTTGGTGGGGCGGCCCGATTGGGACTGAAGCTTTCTTT	CASPAWWGGPIGTEAFF
TRBV18	TRBJ2-2	once	-	TGTGCCAGCTCACCGGGGAACACCGGGGAGCTGTTTTTT	CASSPGNTGELFF
TRBV4-3	TRBJ2-1	-	-	TGCGCCAGCAGCGAGGGAATGATTTCGGGACGAGCCTACAATGAGCAGTTCTTC	CASSEGMISGRAYNEQFF
TRBV21-1	TRBJ1-3	-	-	TGTGCCAGCAGCCACCGATCTAGGGGAGCGCAACCCTCTGGAAACACCATATATTTT	CASSHRSRGAQPSGNTIYF
TRBV15	TRBJ1-1	-	-	TGTGCCACCAGCAGAGACCCGGGAGGTTCTGAAGCTTTCTTT	CATSRDPGGSEAFF
TRBV10-3	TRBJ2-3	-	TRBD2	TGTGCCATCAGTGGGACTAGCGGGGTGGGTACAGATACGCAGTATTTT	CAISGTSGVGTDTQYF
TRBV5-1	TRBJ1-6	once	-	TGCGCCAGCAGCCCCCCGGGGACGGGATCACCCCTCCACTTT	CASSPPGTGSPLHF
TRBV18	TRBJ2-5	-	-	TGTGCCAGCTCACCCCTTATGTCCGGCCAAGAGACCCAGTACTTC	CASSPLMSGQETQYF
TRBV6-5	TRBJ2-7	-	-	TGTGCCAGCAGATGGACAGATTCCTACGAGCAGTACTTC	CASRWTDSYEQYF
TRBV18	TRBJ1-5	-	TRBD1	TGTGCCAGCTCGCACAGGGGTTTTAGCAATCAGCCCCAGCATTTT	CASSHRGFSNQPQHF
TRBV5-5	TRBJ1-4	-	-	TGTGCCAGCAAACCAACGGACGAAAAACTGTTTTTT	CASKPTDEKLFF
TRBV24-1	TRBJ1-5	-	-	TGTGCCACCAGTGATAGCGGTTATAGCAATCAGCCCCAGCATTTT	CATSDSGYSNQPQHF
TRBV20-1	TRBJ1-1	-	-	TGCAGTGCTAGTCCGGGGGGAAACACTGAAGCTTTCTTT	CSASPGGNTEAFF
TRBV4-2	TRBJ2-3	-	TRBD2	TGTGCCAGCAGCCAAGATCGGGGCCGGGGGGAATCCACAGATACGCAGTATTTT	CASSQDRGRGESTDTQYF
TRBV28	TRBJ2-2	-	-	TGTGCCAGCAGTGCATCCGGGACAAACACCGGGGAGCTGTTTTTT	CASSASGTNTGELFF
TRBV25-1	TRBJ1-1	-	TRBD1	TGTGCCAGCAGTGAAGGTAACAGGGGAAACCAAGCTTTCTTT	CASSEGNRGNQAFF
TRBV5-1	TRBJ2-6	large	-	TGCGCCAGCAGCGTCTACTCTGGGGCCAACGTCCTGACTTTC	CASSVYSGANVLTF
TRBV4-2	TRBJ2-5	medium-sized	-	TGTGCCAGCAGCCAAGATGGACGGGTGGAGGAGACCCAGTACTTC	CASSQDGRVEETQYF
TRBV19	TRBJ1-1	-	TRBD1	TGTGCCAGTAGCTTGGTGACAGGGGGAATATGGGTGAACACTGAAGCTTTCTTT	CASSLVTGGIWVNTEAFF
TRBV7-2	TRBJ1-2	-	-	TGTGCCAGCAGCTCCCCTGCGACAGGCTTCTATGGCTACACCTTC	CASSSPATGFYGYTF
TRBV5-4	TRBJ2-3	-	-	TGTGCCAGCAGCCCGGCGAAGGGGCTAAGCACAGATACGCAGTATTTT	CASSPAKGLSTDTQYF
TRBV5-1	TRBJ2-3	-	TRBD1	TGCGCCAGCAGCTTTACCCCGGGACAGGGAACAGATACGCAGTATTTT	CASSFTPGQGTDTQYF
TRBV5-1	TRBJ2-2	-	-	TGCGCCAGCAGCCAAATCTCTCTCACCGGGGAGCTGTTTTTT	CASSQISLTGELFF
TRBV5-1	TRBJ2-1	-	TRBD1	TGCGCCAGCAGCTTGGTAACAGGGGGCGCAACCAATGAGCAGTTCTTC	CASSLVTGGATNEQFF
TRBV10-2	TRBJ1-3	-	-	TGCGCCAGCAGTGACCAGGGACGGGACACCATATATTTT	CASSDQGRDTIYF
TRBV30	TRBJ1-1	-	-	TGTGCCTGGAGTGGCGCATCGAACACTGAAGCTTTCTTT	CAWSGASNTEAFF
TRBV4-1	TRBJ1-4	-	-	TGCGCCAGCAGTGGACGGAGGGGGGACGAAAAACTGTTTTTT	CASSGRRGDEKLFF
TRBV5-4	TRBJ2-2	few	TRBD1	TGTGCCAGCAGCTTCCGGGACAGGGGAGCCACCGGGGAGCTGTTTTTT	CASSFRDRGATGELFF
TRBV19	TRBJ1-5	-	-	TGTGCCAGTACGAGTTTACCTAGCAATCAGCCCCAGCATTTT	CASTSLPSNQPQHF
TRBV5-5	TRBJ2-1	-	-	TGTGCCAGCAGCTTGGCCAGGGACAATGAGCAGTTCTTC	CASSLARDNEQFF
TRBV5-1	TRBJ1-1	-	-	TGCGCCAGCAGCCCCAGGGGGAACACTGAAGCTTTCTTT	CASSPRGNTEAFF
TRBV7-9	TRBJ2-6	-	-	TGTGCCAGCAGCTTAGACGGGGTCCGGGTAGGGGCCAACGTCCTGACTTTC	CASSLDGVRVGANVLTF
TRBV19	TRBJ2-5	-	-	TGTGCCAGTGGGGGGGCCCTCCAAGAGACCCAGTACTTC	CASGGALQETQYF
TRBV19	TRBJ1-6	-	-	TGTGCCAGTCGACCCTCCGGACGGACCTATAATTCACCCCTCCACTTT	CASRPSGRTYNSPLHF
TRBV6-5	TRBJ2-6	-	TRBD2	TGTGCCAGCAGTTCAGGGACTACCGGGGCCAACGTCCTGACTTTC	CASSSGTTGANVLTF
TRBV19	TRBJ1-3	-	TRBD1	TGTGCCTGCCGACAGGGGTCTGGAAACACCATATATTTT	CACRQGSGNTIYF
TRBV14	TRBJ1-5	-	-	TGTGCCAGCAGCCAAGGGTCTTATAGCAATCAGCCCCAGCATTTT	CASSQGSYSNQPQHF
TRBV29-1	TRBJ2-4	few	-	TGCAGCGTTTCCCAGGGGAACATTCAGTACTTC	CSVSQGNIQYF
TRBV19	TRBJ2-5	-	-	TGTGCCAGTAGTGCCGGCCGGTGGTACCAAGAGACCCAGTACTTC	CASSAGRWYQETQYF
TRBV5-1	TRBJ2-3	-	-	TGCGCCAGCAGCTTGGGGGTGCTAGCCGGCACAGATACGCAGTATTTT	CASSLGVLAGTDTQYF
TRBV9	TRBJ2-1	-	TRBD2	TGTGCCAGCAGCCCCGGGACTAGCGACTACAATGAGCAGTTCTTC	CASSPGTSDYNEQFF
TRBV7-8	TRBJ1-1	-	-	TGTGCCAGCAGCTTAAGTGAGACGAACACTGAAGCTTTCTTT	CASSLSETNTEAFF
TRBV24-1	TRBJ2-3	once	-	TGTGCCACCAGTGCACAAGGATCCGGAAACCAGGCAGATACGCAGTATTTT	CATSAQGSGNQADTQYF